The 2 T cell receptor beta chains below come from one sample, sequenced in a study of T cell changes during pregnancy in multiple sclerosis. Profiling relied on immunoSEQ multiplex PCR, and the TCRdb table lists in-frame clones only, not all of them. The sample carries fewer than 55,000 clones, 90% recorded once. Sample: peripheral blood, taken in the second trimester of pregnancy. Receptors originate from a female donor in good health, enrolled as a control in a pregnancy study.

This clone occurred once. The chain has TRBV12-5 and TRBJ2-3; TRBD2 might be the D (6 bases). V lost 6 bases, J lost 6 bases, and 19 bases lay in between. The V gene's germline CDR1 is LGHNT and CDR2 FRNRAP. This CDR3 has 15 residues. The CDR3 DNA reads TGTGCTAGTGGGGTGGGACGCGGGATGGGGGATACGCAGTATTTT. Protein: CASGVGRGMGDTQYF.

Only a few counts were recorded for this clone. V usage is TRBV9 and J usage is TRBJ1-3; possible D gene TRBD1, 5 bases. V was trimmed by 1 base and J by 4 bases, leaving 15 bases between them. Germline CDR1 and CDR2: SGDLS and YYNGEE. The CDR3 is 16 residues long. CDR3 protein: CASSVLMGGRGNTIYF. The CDR3 DNA follows: TGTGCCAGCAGCGTACTCATGGGGGGTCGGGGAAACACCATATATTTT.